The source of this T cell receptor beta chain is a study of T cell repertoires in cytomegalovirus infection. About the research overall: Public TCR beta signatures were indicative of both CMV infection and a matching HLA type.

General study results and limits: CMV carriers with the relevant HLA were identified by cumulative public TCR beta family frequency. In two of eight donors, the top clonotype was HLA-C-restricted CMV-specific.

This clonotype was seen repeatedly, ten times or more. Antigen specificity is unknown. TCRdb fed the reads into MiXCR, producing one record per CDR3 protein. Seen here are 300,000 or so distinct CDR3 sequences, about a tenth observed once, and the top ten hold less than 3%. The germline V gene has CDR1 SGHTA and CDR2 FQGNSA. The CDR3 covers 17 residues. The V and J ends lost 4 bases and 0 bases respectively, with 16 bases between them. The receptor was isolated from a human donor in good health (CMV status not recorded). Some clones in this sample may be carry-over from other donors' samples. This chain connects TRBV7-2 to TRBJ1-3; possible D gene TRBD1, 5 bases. Sequenced input: PBMCs. CDR3 sequence reads: CASSSNRRLTSGNTIYF. The CDR3 DNA is TGTGCCAGCAGCTCAAACAGGCGACTAACCTCTGGAAACACCATATATTTT.